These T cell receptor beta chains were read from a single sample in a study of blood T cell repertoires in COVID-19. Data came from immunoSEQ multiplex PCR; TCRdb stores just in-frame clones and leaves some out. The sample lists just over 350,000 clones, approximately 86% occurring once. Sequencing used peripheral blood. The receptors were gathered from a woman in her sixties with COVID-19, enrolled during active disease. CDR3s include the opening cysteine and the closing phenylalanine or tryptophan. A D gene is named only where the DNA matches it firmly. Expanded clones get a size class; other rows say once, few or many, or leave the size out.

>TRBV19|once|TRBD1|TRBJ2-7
CASSISGTGIEQYF
TGTGCCAGTAGTATTTCAGGGACAGGGATCGAGCAGTACTTC
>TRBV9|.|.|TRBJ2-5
CASSAEGQPRETQYF
TGTGCCAGCAGCGCGGAGGGCCAACCCAGGGAGACCCAGTACTTC
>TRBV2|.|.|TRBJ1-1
CASRDDRLEAFF
TGTGCCAGCAGAGACGACAGGCTTGAAGCTTTCTTT
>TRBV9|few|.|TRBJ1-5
CASSRDQGQPQHF
TGTGCCAGCAGCCGCGACCAGGGTCAGCCCCAGCATTTT
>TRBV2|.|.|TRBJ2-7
CASRESGKYEQYF
TGTGCCAGCAGGGAATCGGGGAAGTACGAGCAGTACTTC
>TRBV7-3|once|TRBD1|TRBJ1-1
CASSRQGNTEAFF
TGTGCCAGCAGCCGACAGGGTAACACTGAAGCTTTCTTT
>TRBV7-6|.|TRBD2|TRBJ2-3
CASSSTGTNKDTQYF
TGTGCCAGCAGTTCCACCGGGACTAACAAAGATACGCAGTATTTT
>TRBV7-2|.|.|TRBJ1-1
CASSRDQGRAFF
TGTGCCAGCAGCCGTGACCAGGGTCGAGCTTTCTTT
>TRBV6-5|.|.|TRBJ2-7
CASSYSGQGNVYEQYF
TGTGCCAGCAGTTACTCTGGCCAGGGGAATGTCTACGAGCAGTACTTC
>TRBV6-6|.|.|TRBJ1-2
CASSYDRSYGYTF
TGTGCCAGCAGTTACGACAGAAGCTATGGCTACACCTTC
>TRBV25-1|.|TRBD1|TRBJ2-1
CASSDPTGGADNEQFF
TGTGCCAGCAGCGACCCGACAGGGGGCGCGGACAATGAGCAGTTCTTC
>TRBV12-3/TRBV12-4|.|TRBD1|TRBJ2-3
CASRPTGFDTQYF
TGTGCCAGCAGACCGACAGGGTTCGATACGCAGTATTTT
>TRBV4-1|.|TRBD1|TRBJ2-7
CASSQQIQGAGYEQYF
TGCGCCAGCAGCCAACAGATACAGGGGGCAGGCTACGAGCAGTACTTC
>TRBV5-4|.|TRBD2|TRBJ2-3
CASSLMGGGGTDTQYF
TGTGCCAGCAGCTTGATGGGCGGGGGGGGCACAGATACGCAGTATTTT
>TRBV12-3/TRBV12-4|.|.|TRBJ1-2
CASSWTRGHGYTF
TGTGCCAGCAGTTGGACGCGGGGTCATGGCTACACCTTC
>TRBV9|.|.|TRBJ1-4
CASSRHTRPGSEKLFF
TGTGCCAGCAGCAGACATACCAGGCCGGGGTCTGAAAAACTGTTTTTT
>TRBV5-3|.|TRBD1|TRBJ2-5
CARSFFPGGIETQYF
TGTGCCAGAAGCTTTTTTCCAGGGGGCATAGAGACCCAGTACTTC
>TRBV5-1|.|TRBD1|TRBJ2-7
CASRQTGGSTYEQYF
TGCGCCAGCAGGCAAACAGGGGGGTCAACCTACGAGCAGTACTTC
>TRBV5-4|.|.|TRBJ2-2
CASSFEAGNTGELFF
TGTGCCAGCAGCTTTGAGGCGGGGAACACCGGGGAGCTGTTTTTT
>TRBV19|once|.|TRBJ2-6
CASSNHPTGTGANVLTF
TGTGCCAGTAGTAACCACCCTACAGGGACTGGGGCCAACGTCCTGACTTTC
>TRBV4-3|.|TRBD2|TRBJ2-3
CASSQLVGGTDTQYF
TGCGCCAGCAGCCAATTGGTGGGAGGGACAGATACGCAGTATTTT
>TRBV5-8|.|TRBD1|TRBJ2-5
CASSWGTGGIETQYF
TGTGCCAGCAGCTGGGGGACAGGAGGTATTGAGACCCAGTACTTC
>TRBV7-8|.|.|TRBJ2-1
CASSKGGTYNEQFF
TGTGCCAGCAGCAAGGGAGGTACCTACAATGAGCAGTTCTTC
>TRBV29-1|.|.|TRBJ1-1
CSVAGGSEAFF
TGCAGCGTGGCCGGGGGTTCTGAAGCTTTCTTT
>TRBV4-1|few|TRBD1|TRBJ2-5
CASSFRQGARETQYF
TGCGCCAGCAGCTTCCGACAGGGGGCACGAGAGACCCAGTACTTC
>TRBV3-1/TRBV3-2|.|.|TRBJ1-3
CASSQDFNSRLLGNTIYF
TGTGCCAGCAGCCAAGATTTTAATTCGCGGCTTTTGGGAAACACCATATATTTT
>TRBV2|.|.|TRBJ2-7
CASWGGGQGRAEQYF
TGTGCCAGCTGGGGGGGCGGACAGGGAAGGGCCGAGCAGTACTTC
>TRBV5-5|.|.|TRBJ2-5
CASCRLGDFQETQYF
TGTGCCAGCTGCCGACTCGGCGACTTTCAAGAGACCCAGTACTTC
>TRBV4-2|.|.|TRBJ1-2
CASSQDRWTANYGYTF
TGTGCCAGCAGCCAAGATAGGTGGACAGCTAACTATGGCTACACCTTC
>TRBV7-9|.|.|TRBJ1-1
CASSPGWRDLNTEAFF
TGTGCCAGCAGCCCCGGGTGGAGGGACCTGAACACTGAAGCTTTCTTT
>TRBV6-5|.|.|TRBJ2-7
CASSRKGVYEQYF
TGTGCCAGCAGCCGGAAGGGGGTCTACGAGCAGTACTTC
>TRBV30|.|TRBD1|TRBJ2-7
CAWFPGQGPYEQYF
TGTGCCTGGTTTCCGGGACAGGGGCCCTACGAGCAGTACTTC
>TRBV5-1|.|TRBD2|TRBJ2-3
CASSQGLAGLSTDTQYF
TGCGCCAGCAGCCAAGGACTAGCGGGGCTCTCCACAGATACGCAGTATTTT
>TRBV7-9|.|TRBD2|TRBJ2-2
CASSTRGLAGENTGELFF
TGTGCCAGCAGCACTCGGGGACTAGCGGGAGAAAACACCGGGGAGCTGTTTTTT
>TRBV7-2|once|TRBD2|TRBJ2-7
CASSLLAGGYEQYF
TGTGCCAGCAGCCTATTAGCGGGGGGATACGAGCAGTACTTC
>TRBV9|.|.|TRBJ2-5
CASSPGGQETQYF
TGTGCCAGCAGCCCCGGGGGACAAGAGACCCAGTACTTC
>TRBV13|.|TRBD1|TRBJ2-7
CASSLGRGQYEQYF
TGTGCCAGCAGCTTAGGTAGGGGACAGTACGAGCAGTACTTC
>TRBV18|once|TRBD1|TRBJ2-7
CASSSGTGSYEQYF
TGTGCCAGCTCAAGTGGGACAGGGTCCTACGAGCAGTACTTC
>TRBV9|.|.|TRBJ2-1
CASSVLTAPAYNEQFF
TGTGCCAGCAGCGTATTGACAGCGCCCGCCTACAATGAGCAGTTCTTC
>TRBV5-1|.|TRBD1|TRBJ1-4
CASSVLGTGEEKLFF
TGCGCCAGCAGCGTACTCGGGACAGGGGAGGAAAAACTGTTTTTT
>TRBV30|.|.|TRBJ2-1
CAFGHLAYNEQFF
TGTGCCTTTGGGCACCTCGCTTACAATGAGCAGTTCTTC
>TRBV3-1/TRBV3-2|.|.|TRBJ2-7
CASSQTGGVYEQYF
TGTGCCAGCAGCCAAACGGGGGGCGTCTACGAGCAGTACTTC
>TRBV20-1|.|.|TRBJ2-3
CSASRGRYTDTQYF
TGCAGTGCTAGTCGTGGCAGATACACAGATACGCAGTATTTT
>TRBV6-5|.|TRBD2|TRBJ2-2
CASSALADNTGELFF
TGTGCCAGCAGCGCACTAGCGGATAACACCGGGGAGCTGTTTTTT
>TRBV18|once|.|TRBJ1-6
CASSPTGGTSSYNSPLHF
TGTGCCAGCTCACCTACGGGGGGGACTAGCTCCTATAATTCACCCCTCCACTTT
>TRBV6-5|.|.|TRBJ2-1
CASRTAGYYNEQFF
TGTGCCAGCAGGACCGCAGGGTACTACAATGAGCAGTTCTTC
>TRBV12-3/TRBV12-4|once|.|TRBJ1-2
CASTVVGPPGYTF
TGTGCCAGCACCGTGGTCGGTCCACCGGGCTACACCTTC
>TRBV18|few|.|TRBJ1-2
CASSPSGDRGYTF
TGTGCCAGCTCACCGTCGGGGGATCGAGGGTACACCTTC
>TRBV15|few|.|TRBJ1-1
CATSRERSLMNTEAFF
TGTGCCACCAGCAGAGAGAGGTCCCTCATGAACACTGAAGCTTTCTTT
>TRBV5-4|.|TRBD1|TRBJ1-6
CASSLGQGGISPLHF
TGTGCCAGCAGCTTGGGACAGGGCGGCATTTCACCCCTCCACTTT
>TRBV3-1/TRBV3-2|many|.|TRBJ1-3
CASSLYRFSSGNTIYF
TGTGCCAGCAGCCTTTACAGGTTCAGCTCTGGAAACACCATATATTTT
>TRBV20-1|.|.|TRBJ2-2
CSASPLPGTNTGELFF
TGCAGTGCTAGTCCCCTCCCCGGGACAAACACCGGGGAGCTGTTTTTT
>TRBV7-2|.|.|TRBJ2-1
CASSLAAGGDEQFF
TGTGCCAGCAGCTTAGCGGCCGGAGGAGATGAGCAGTTCTTC
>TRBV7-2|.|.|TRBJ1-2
CASSRDSDYGYTF
TGTGCCAGCAGCCGAGACAGCGACTATGGCTACACCTTC